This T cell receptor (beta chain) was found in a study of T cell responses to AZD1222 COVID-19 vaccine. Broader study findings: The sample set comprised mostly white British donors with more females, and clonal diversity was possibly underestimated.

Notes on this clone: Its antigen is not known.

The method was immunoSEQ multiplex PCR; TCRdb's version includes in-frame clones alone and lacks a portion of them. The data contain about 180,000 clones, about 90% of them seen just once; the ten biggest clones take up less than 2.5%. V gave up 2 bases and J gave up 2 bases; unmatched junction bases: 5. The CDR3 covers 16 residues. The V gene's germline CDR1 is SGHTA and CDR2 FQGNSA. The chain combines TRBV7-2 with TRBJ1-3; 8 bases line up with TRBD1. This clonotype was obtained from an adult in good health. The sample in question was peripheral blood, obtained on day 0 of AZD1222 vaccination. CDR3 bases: TGTGCCAGCAGCTTAAACGGACAGGGAACTGGAAACACCATATATTTT. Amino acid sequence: CASSLNGQGTGNTIYF.